These T cell receptor beta chains were read from a single sample in a study of T cells in Graves' hyperthyroidism and ophthalmopathy. TCRdb reprocessed the multiplex PCR reads with MiXCR, giving one entry per CDR3 protein. In the table there are fewer than 350,000 distinct CDR3 sequences, roughly a fifth of which are singletons. The sample was blood. These receptors originate from a woman between 50 and 59 years old with Graves' hyperthyroidism. The CDR3 runs from the conserved cysteine through the conserved F or W. Each record gives: V gene, clone size, J gene, D gene, CDR3 protein, CDR3 DNA. A D gene is named only where the DNA matches it firmly. The size of a clone is reported for some rows only, either as once, few or many, or as a class for expanded clones.

TRBV5-1	many	TRBJ2-7	NA	CASSWGTDSSYEQYF	TGCGCCAGCAGCTGGGGGACGGACAGCTCCTACGAGCAGTACTTC
TRBV20-1	many	TRBJ1-1	NA	CSAKSSGGTEAFF	TGCAGTGCTAAGTCGTCCGGGGGGACTGAAGCTTTCTTT
TRBV6-1	many	TRBJ1-1	NA	CASSPEEGWSEAFF	TGTGCCAGCAGTCCGGAGGAGGGTTGGTCTGAAGCTTTCTTT
TRBV4-1	NA	TRBJ2-7	NA	CASSQDLDGLVFEQYF	TGCGCCAGCAGCCAAGACCTGGATGGATTGGTCTTCGAGCAGTACTTC
TRBV7-8	NA	TRBJ2-5	NA	CASSPRDNKEETQYF	TGTGCCAGCAGCCCGCGGGACAACAAGGAGGAGACCCAGTACTTC
TRBV20-1	many	TRBJ2-7	NA	CSARDRGHYEQYF	TGCAGTGCTAGAGATCGCGGGCACTACGAGCAGTACTTC
TRBV3-1	many	TRBJ1-3	TRBD1	CASSPWDSSGNTIYF	TGTGCCAGCAGCCCCTGGGACAGCTCTGGAAACACCATATATTTT
TRBV12-3/TRBV12-4	many	TRBJ1-3	NA	CASSTGTSGNTIYF	TGTGCCAGCAGTACAGGCACCTCTGGAAACACCATATATTTT
TRBV28	many	TRBJ2-7	TRBD2	CASRVGLANSYEQYF	TGTGCCAGCAGGGTGGGACTAGCGAACTCCTACGAGCAGTACTTC
TRBV7-6	many	TRBJ2-2	NA	CASSRQINTGELFF	TGTGCCAGCTCCCGGCAGATTAACACCGGGGAGCTGTTTTTT